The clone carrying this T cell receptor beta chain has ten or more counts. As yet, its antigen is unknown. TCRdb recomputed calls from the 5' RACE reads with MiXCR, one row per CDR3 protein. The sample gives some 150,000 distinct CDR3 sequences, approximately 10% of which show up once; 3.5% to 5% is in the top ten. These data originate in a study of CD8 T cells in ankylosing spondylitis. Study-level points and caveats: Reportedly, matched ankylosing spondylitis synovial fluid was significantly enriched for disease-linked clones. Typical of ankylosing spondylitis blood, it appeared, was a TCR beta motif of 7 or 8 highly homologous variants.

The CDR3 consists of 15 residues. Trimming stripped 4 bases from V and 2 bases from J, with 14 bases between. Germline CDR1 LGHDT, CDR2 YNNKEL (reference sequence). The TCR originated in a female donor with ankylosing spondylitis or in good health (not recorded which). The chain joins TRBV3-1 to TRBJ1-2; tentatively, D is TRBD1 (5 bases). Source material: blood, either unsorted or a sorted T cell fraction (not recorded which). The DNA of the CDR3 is TGTGCCAGCAGCCCGACACACCAGGGAAACTATGGCTACACCTTC. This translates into CASSPTHQGNYGYTF. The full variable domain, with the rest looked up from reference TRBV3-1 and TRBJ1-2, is DTAVSQTPKYLVTQMGNDKSIKCEQNLGHDTMYWYKQDSKKFLKIMFSYNNKELIINETVPNRFSPKSPDKAHLNLHINSLELGDSAVYFCASSPTHQGNYGYTFGSGTRLTVV.